Listed below are T cell receptor beta chains from one sample, sequenced in a study of neurological immune-mediated disorders. TCRdb itself ran the 5' RACE reads through MiXCR, one entry per CDR3 protein. The profile covers fewer than 20,000 distinct CDR3 sequences, with roughly a quarter appearing a single time and roughly a third taken by the ten largest. Material for sequencing was PBMCs. The origin of the receptors is a man between 45 and 60 years old with HTLV-1-associated myelopathy (HAM/TSP). Each CDR3 is given with its conserved first and last residue. A D gene is named only where the DNA matches it firmly. Clone size appears in some rows only: once, few, many, or a class for an expanded clone.

>NA|16|TRBD2|TRBJ2-1|TRBV4-2
CASSQETSGGRNEQFF
TGTGCCAGCAGCCAAGAAACTAGCGGGGGGAGAAATGAGCAGTTCTTC
>NA|14|TRBD2|TRBJ2-5|TRBV7-2
CASGSSGRGGTQYF
TGTGCCAGCGGTTCCAGCGGGAGGGGGGGGACCCAGTACTTC
>many|13|NA|TRBJ1-1|TRBV7-7
CASSLAEGTEAFF
TGTGCTAGCAGCTTAGCGGAGGGGACTGAAGCTTTCTTT
>NA|11|TRBD1|TRBJ2-7|TRBV6-2/TRBV6-3
CASRQGYEQYF
TGTGCCAGCAGACAGGGGTACGAGCAGTACTTC
>few|15|NA|TRBJ2-7|TRBV12-3/TRBV12-4
CASSFDGAGDYEQYF
TGTGCCAGCAGTTTCGACGGAGCCGGAGATTACGAGCAGTACTTC
>few|15|NA|TRBJ1-5|TRBV12-3/TRBV12-4
CASSWGGRGNQPQHF
TGTGCCAGCAGTTGGGGTGGGAGGGGGAATCAGCCCCAGCATTTT
>NA|12|NA|TRBJ1-1|TRBV12-3/TRBV12-4
CASSQRNTEAFF
TGTGCCAGCAGTCAGCGGAACACTGAAGCTTTCTTT
>NA|16|NA|TRBJ2-1|TRBV7-9
CASSLAPGQGYNEQFF
TGTGCCAGCAGCTTAGCGCCGGGCCAGGGGTACAATGAGCAGTTCTTC
>NA|12|NA|TRBJ1-1|TRBV5-1
CASSSVGGEAFF
TGCGCCAGCAGTTCCGTAGGCGGTGAAGCTTTCTTT
>NA|12|NA|TRBJ1-2|TRBV30
CAWRGSAIGYTF
TGTGCCTGGAGGGGTTCGGCTATCGGCTACACCTTC
>many|14|TRBD1|TRBJ1-2|TRBV20-1
CSAEPGQGADGYTF
TGCAGTGCTGAACCGGGACAGGGGGCAGATGGCTACACCTTC
>NA|17|NA|TRBJ2-1|TRBV7-6
CASSKAGGLESYNEQFF
TGTGCCAGCAGCAAAGCTGGGGGGCTAGAATCCTACAATGAGCAGTTCTTC
>NA|15|TRBD1|TRBJ2-5|TRBV5-6
CASSPDRGWQETQYF
TGTGCCAGCAGCCCGGACAGGGGATGGCAAGAGACCCAGTACTTC
>few|16|NA|TRBJ1-3|TRBV7-2
CASSLSGVPPGNTIYF
TGTGCCAGCAGCTTATCTGGGGTTCCGCCTGGAAACACCATATATTTT
>NA|15|TRBD1|TRBJ2-5|TRBV20-1
CSVLPGQGAVETQYF
TGCAGTGTTCTACCGGGACAGGGGGCCGTGGAGACCCAGTACTTC
>many|16|NA|TRBJ2-5|TRBV4-2
CASSQTTSADQETQYF
TGTGCCAGCAGCCAGACGACCTCGGCGGATCAAGAGACCCAGTACTTC
>NA|16|TRBD2|TRBJ2-7|TRBV4-2
CASSQDLAGGAHEQYF
TGTGCCAGCAGCCAAGATCTCGCGGGGGGGGCCCACGAGCAGTACTTC
>few|17|NA|TRBJ1-3|TRBV9
CASSVDLPTLSGNTIYF
TGTGCCAGCAGCGTAGACCTCCCTACCCTCTCTGGAAACACCATATATTTT
>few|14|NA|TRBJ1-1|TRBV7-2
CASSLRVVGPEAFF
TGTGCCAGCAGCTTAAGGGTTGTGGGGCCTGAAGCTTTCTTT
>few|16|TRBD2|TRBJ2-3|TRBV10-2
CASLARLAGEVDTQYF
TGCGCCAGCCTAGCCCGACTAGCGGGGGAGGTAGATACGCAGTATTTT
>NA|14|TRBD1|TRBJ2-7|TRBV2
CASSGQGSSYEQYF
TGTGCCAGCAGTGGACAGGGGAGCTCCTACGAGCAGTACTTC
>few|13|TRBD1|TRBJ1-6|TRBV5-1
CASRTGVNSPLHF
TGCGCCAGCCGAACAGGGGTAAATTCACCCCTCCACTTT
>few|12|NA|TRBJ2-3|TRBV20-1
CSARDGLDTQYF
TGCAGTGCTAGAGATGGTTTAGATACGCAGTATTTT
>medium-sized|12|NA|TRBJ2-7|TRBV7-8
CASRRGAYEQYF
TGTGCCAGCAGAAGGGGGGCCTACGAGCAGTACTTC
>NA|15|NA|TRBJ2-3|TRBV9
CASSLGATPTDTQYF
TGTGCCAGCAGCCTAGGGGCGACCCCGACAGATACGCAGTATTTT
>many|14|NA|TRBJ2-5|TRBV6-5
CASRSPGTQETQYF
TGTGCCAGCAGGTCACCTGGCACTCAAGAGACCCAGTACTTC
>NA|21|TRBD2|TRBJ2-1|TRBV7-6
CASSSPGGLDLSGSSYNEQFF
TGTGCCAGCAGCTCCCCGGGGGGTCTGGACCTTAGCGGGAGCTCCTACAATGAGCAGTTCTTC
>many|15|NA|TRBJ1-3|TRBV7-9
CASSLPENSGNTIYF
TGTGCCAGCAGCTTACCCGAGAACTCTGGAAACACCATATATTTT
>few|14|NA|TRBJ2-7|TRBV29-1
CSVGVDWNVYEQYF
TGCAGCGTTGGAGTTGACTGGAACGTTTACGAGCAGTACTTC
>NA|14|NA|TRBJ2-1|TRBV5-1
CASSLGSGDNEQFF
TGCGCCAGCAGCTTGGGTTCCGGAGACAATGAGCAGTTCTTC
>medium-sized|11|NA|TRBJ1-6|TRBV12-3/TRBV12-4
CASSPGSALHF
TGTGCCAGCTCTCCTGGGTCGGCCCTCCACTTT
>NA|13|TRBD1|TRBJ2-7|TRBV29-1
CSVAGQGVHEQYF
TGCAGCGTCGCTGGACAGGGGGTCCACGAGCAGTACTTC
>NA|12|NA|TRBJ2-7|TRBV6-2/TRBV6-3
CASSLTYAEQYF
TGTGCCAGCAGCCTCACTTACGCCGAGCAGTACTTC
>many|15|TRBD2|TRBJ2-1|TRBV20-1
CSARGLAGGPSLQFF
TGCAGTGCTAGAGGACTAGCGGGAGGGCCCTCTTTGCAGTTCTTC
>many|15|NA|TRBJ2-2|TRBV7-9
CASGPNRGGTGELFF
TGTGCCAGCGGACCTAACAGGGGAGGCACCGGGGAGCTGTTTTTT
>NA|13|NA|TRBJ2-7|TRBV19
CASSSEYSYEQYF
TGTGCCAGTAGTTCTGAATACTCCTACGAGCAGTACTTC
>few|14|NA|TRBJ1-4|TRBV6-5
CASRDTTTNEKLFF
TGTGCCAGCAGGGACACGACAACTAATGAAAAACTGTTTTTT
>NA|14|TRBD1|TRBJ1-2|TRBV6-1
CASSLETGGYGYTF
TGTGCCAGCAGTCTCGAGACAGGGGGCTATGGCTACACCTTC
>NA|14|NA|TRBJ1-5|TRBV6-5
CASSSGGGNQPQHF
TGTGCCAGCAGCTCCGGGGGGGGAAATCAGCCCCAGCATTTT
>few|14|TRBD2|TRBJ2-5|TRBV5-1
CATSSGEGLETQYF
TGCGCCACCTCAAGTGGGGAGGGTCTTGAGACCCAGTACTTC
>few|15|TRBD1|TRBJ1-2|TRBV5-4
CASSLDSGQGDGYTF
TGTGCCAGCAGCTTGGATAGCGGACAGGGGGACGGCTACACCTTC
>NA|13|NA|TRBJ1-1|TRBV7-2
CASSSYLAAEAFF
TGTGCCAGCAGCTCTTATCTTGCGGCTGAAGCTTTCTTT
>NA|13|TRBD2|TRBJ2-7|TRBV10-2
CASTGQRGEEQYF
TGCGCCAGTACCGGACAGCGGGGGGAGGAGCAGTACTTC
>NA|13|NA|TRBJ2-1|TRBV7-9
CASGQRSYNEQFF
TGTGCCAGCGGACAGCGCTCCTACAATGAGCAGTTCTTC
>NA|12|NA|TRBJ2-3|TRBV24-1
CATSRTDDTQYF
TGTGCCACCAGTAGGACGGACGATACGCAGTATTTT
>few|16|NA|TRBJ2-3|TRBV7-6
CASSPRGGWDTDTQYF
TGTGCCAGCAGCCCAAGGGGGGGTTGGGACACAGATACGCAGTATTTT
>few|12|NA|TRBJ2-1|TRBV10-3
CAISGGLRGQFF
TGTGCCATCAGTGGGGGTTTACGGGGGCAGTTCTTC
>NA|13|TRBD2|TRBJ2-1|TRBV27
CASSRRGGNEQFF
TGTGCCAGCAGTAGGCGGGGGGGTAATGAGCAGTTCTTC
>few|15|NA|TRBJ2-1|TRBV7-2
CASRERTGPYNEQFF
TGTGCCAGCAGGGAGCGAACAGGCCCCTACAATGAGCAGTTCTTC
>NA|15|NA|TRBJ2-5|TRBV20-1
CSAISALRSSETQYF
TGCAGTGCTATAAGCGCGTTGAGGTCGTCGGAGACCCAGTACTTC
>few|15|TRBD2|TRBJ2-3|TRBV7-2
CASSLSTSGPDTQYF
TGTGCCAGCAGCTTATCAACTAGCGGTCCAGATACGCAGTATTTT
>many|13|NA|TRBJ1-5|TRBV10-3
CAISERTAQPQHF
TGTGCCATCAGTGAGCGAACAGCTCAGCCCCAGCATTTT
>many|14|TRBD1|TRBJ1-6|TRBV5-1
CASSQGQSYSPLHF
TGCGCCAGCAGCCAGGGACAGTCATACTCACCCCTCCACTTT